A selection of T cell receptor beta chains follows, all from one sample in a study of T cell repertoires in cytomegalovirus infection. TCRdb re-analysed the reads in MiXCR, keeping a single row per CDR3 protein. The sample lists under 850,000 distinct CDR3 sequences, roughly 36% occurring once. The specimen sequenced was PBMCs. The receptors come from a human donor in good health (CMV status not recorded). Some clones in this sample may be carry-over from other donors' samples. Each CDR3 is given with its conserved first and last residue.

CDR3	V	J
CASSFVGRRQGGYEQYF	TRBV28	TRBJ2-7
CASSFQSGDTEAFF	TRBV5-1	TRBJ1-1
CASSDRSGNTEAFF	TRBV6-1	TRBJ1-1
CASSLSYLRGKNIQYF	TRBV28	TRBJ2-4
CASSSGGGREFLAEAFF	TRBV7-2	TRBJ1-1
CASGQGTGELFF	TRBV7-6	TRBJ2-2
CASSSRDGPFGDEQFF	TRBV7-9	TRBJ2-1
CASSNRTRFYNEQFF	TRBV11-2	TRBJ2-1
CASSQALYQETQYF	TRBV4-2	TRBJ2-5
CSSLDRGRPYEQYF	TRBV20-1	TRBJ2-7
CSRSHLPQGNYGYTF	TRBV4-1	TRBJ1-2
CASSYSQNLGELFF	TRBV6-8	TRBJ2-2
CANGQGGGSQYF	TRBV12-3/TRBV12-4	TRBJ2-5
CASESKGHTEAFF	TRBV4-1	TRBJ1-1
CASSFGGMGTEDFF	TRBV5-1	TRBJ1-1
CASSFATTAHQPQHF	TRBV28	TRBJ1-5
CASSHDANYGYTF	TRBV12-3/TRBV12-4	TRBJ1-2
CASSLSPSGRAHNEQFF	TRBV12-3/TRBV12-4	TRBJ2-1
CSARSSFTHESPLEQYF	TRBV20-1	TRBJ2-7
CASSLITDPNSPLHF	TRBV7-8	TRBJ1-6
CSSSRMVLNSKQPQPF	TRBV28	TRBJ1-5
CASSYEAGSSYEQYF	TRBV6-6	TRBJ2-7
CASSRLGSTDTQYF	TRBV6-5	TRBJ2-3
CASSLEVYKAQHF	TRBV7-2	TRBJ1-5
CASSISVGFSETQYF	TRBV6-8	TRBJ2-5
CASSSPASGTGGRSTEAFF	TRBV28	TRBJ1-1
CASSQVTSGSEVVETQYF	TRBV4-1	TRBJ2-5
CASSLVQGAETQYF	TRBV5-1	TRBJ2-5
CASIPLYEQYF	TRBV7-2	TRBJ2-7
CASSLDPRSHYEQYF	TRBV5-1	TRBJ2-7
CASTSGGIYGYTF	TRBV6-8	TRBJ1-2
CSVEDGLADTGELFF	TRBV29-1	TRBJ2-2
CASSRLVAGDTGELFF	TRBV12-3/TRBV12-4	TRBJ2-2
CASSSQRREELFF	TRBV7-2	TRBJ2-2
CASSETSGSYYNEQFF	TRBV18	TRBJ2-1
CASSYGIAGLDEQYF	TRBV6-5	TRBJ2-7
CAISESFRGADTQYF	TRBV10-3	TRBJ2-3